The 5 T cell receptor beta chains in this list originate from one sample, sequenced in a study of blood T cell repertoires in COVID-19. The repertoire was sequenced with immunoSEQ multiplex PCR; TCRdb's copy has only in-frame clones and lacks some. The sample consists of under 250,000 clones, 70% to 90% of them appearing once. Input material: peripheral blood. The source of these receptors is a man aged 30 to 45 with COVID-19, enrolled during active disease.

The CDR3 DNA sequence: TGCGCCAGCAGACCGAGCGCAGGGAGGTCCCGGTACGAGCAGTACTTC. Translating gives CASRPSAGRSRYEQYF. V gene TRBV5-1 combines with J gene TRBJ2-7; tentatively, D is TRBD2 (6 bases). The CDR3 covers 16 residues. Trimming cost V 5 bases and J 4 bases, with 22 bases left between them. Germline values: CDR1 SGHRS, CDR2 YFSETQ. Combining the CDR3 with reference TRBV5-1 and TRBJ2-7 gives the whole variable domain KAGVTQTPRYLIKTRGQQVTLSCSPISGHRSVSWYQQTPGQGLQFLFEYFSETQRNKGNFPGRFSGRQFSNSRSEMNVSTLELGDSALYLCASRPSAGRSRYEQYFGPGTRLTVT.

This sequence joins TRBV4-3 and TRBJ2-1, with D perhaps TRBD2 (5 bases). The CDR3 is 14 residues long. Between the trimmed V and J ends, which lost 1 base and 9 bases, there was a span of 13 bases. CDR1 is LGHNA and CDR2 is YSLEER in the germline V gene. The CDR3 DNA sequence: TGCGCCAGCAGCCAAGGAGGGCAGTCGGGTGAGCAGTTCTTC. Translated, it gives CASSQGGQSGEQFF.

This clone was counted a single time. DNA for the CDR3: TGCGCCAGCAGCTTGGGGGCTACAGGGGGAGAGACCCAGTACTTC. Translation gives CASSLGATGGETQYF. The chain couples TRBV5-1 to TRBJ2-5, with TRBD1 matching over 8 bases. Germline V gene data show CDR1 as SGHRS and CDR2 as YFSETQ. The CDR3 has 15 residues. With V trimmed by 0 bases and J by 4 bases, 5 bases remained unmatched.

The chain is built from TRBV7-2 and TRBJ1-1; a possible D gene is TRBD1 (6 bases). The germline V gene has CDR1 SGHTA and CDR2 FQGNSA. The V end lost 5 bases, the J end lost 2 bases, and 12 bases lay between the germline ends. There are 14 residues in the CDR3. The CDR3 sequence is CASSPRQANTEAFF. The CDR3 DNA is TGTGCCAGCAGCCCCCGACAGGCTAACACTGAAGCTTTCTTT.

The V call is TRBV27, the J call TRBJ1-1; 11 positions match TRBD1. This CDR3 region has 14 residues. Trimming at V came to 5 bases and at J to 7 bases, leaving 6 bases not matched to a gene. CDR1 is MNHEY and CDR2 is SMNVEV in the germline V gene (reference sequence). In nucleotides, the CDR3 is TGTGCCAGCAGTCCGGACAGGGGGCGCATTGAAGCTTTCTTT. Translating gives CASSPDRGRIEAFF.